This T cell receptor beta chain comes out of a study of healthy donors' naive CD4 and CD8 T cells. V gave up 4 bases and J gave up 10 bases; unmatched junction bases: 21. From germline, CDR1 is SQVTM and CDR2 ANQGSEA. The CDR3 extends over 16 amino acids. TCR libraries were built from 450 to 650 ng of total RNA by linear amplification. TCRdb independently ran MiXCR on the reads; one entry per CDR3 protein. The sample carries approximately 180,000 distinct CDR3 sequences, about 74% recorded once. The rearrangement joins TRBV29-1 to TRBJ1-1, with TRBD1 matching over 7 bases. Sequencing used naive CD4+ and CD8+ T cells sorted from blood, pooled from several donors. The source of this sequence is a pool of human donors in good health; the sample pools cells from several healthy donors. The CDR3 loop reads CSVASRTGDMLFGAFF. The CDR3 DNA follows: TGCAGCGTTGCCTCCAGGACAGGAGACATGTTGTTTGGAGCTTTCTTT. Combining the CDR3 with reference TRBV29-1 and TRBJ1-1 gives the whole variable domain SAVISQKPSRDICQRGTSLTIQCQVDSQVTMMFWYRQQPGQSLTLIATANQGSEATYESGFVIDKFPISRPNLTFSTLTVSNMSPEDSSIYLCSVASRTGDMLFGAFFGQGTRLTVV.